This entry is about one T cell receptor (beta chain). This clonotype has only a few counts. Its antigen has not been determined. Per-nucleotide qualities are absent, and no much larger clonotype sits a single base away. The sample is drawn from a study of tumor-infiltrating lymphocytes in primary liver carcinoma (dated by TCRdb to about 2017). About the full investigation: Hepatocellular carcinoma (four) or combined HCC and intrahepatic cholangiocarcinoma (one) was present in the five patients, who were three men and two women aged 30 to 69 years. To link TCRbeta repertoire diversity to the local molecular phenotype, the approximately 26 tumor region samples were profiled with Agilent mRNA microarrays. Samples yielded roughly 3.5 to 7.13 million productive TCRbeta reads; read depth did not differ significantly between tissue types. The five patients had tumors of stage T1-T3 N0M0, with maximum diameters ranging from about 4 to 11 cm. Across five regions of each liver tumor, along with adjacent normal tissue and blood, the study brought together TCRbeta repertoire sequencing, expression microarrays and whole-exome sequencing. A total of around 35 specimens from 5 patients, comprising 25 or so tumor regions, 5 adjacent noncancerous liver tissues and 5 peripheral blood samples, were covered by TCRbeta repertoire sequencing. High reproducibility was observed for the technical replicate repertoires, with mean shared-clone rates approximately 0.9 and correlation coefficients above 0.95. Study-level results and caveats: Comparison of CD4+ and CD8+ T cell repertoires was precluded by the use of bulk unsorted samples. The top 250 clones accounted for a significantly greater share of the repertoire in tumors than in blood (p = 0.039). The study included only a handful of patients, and the authors note findings should be validated in a larger study. Only roughly 8-25% of top clones appeared in all five regions of a tumor, which suggests that tumor-infiltrating T cells are spatially heterogeneous. Only the TCR beta chain was sequenced, so true repertoire diversity is likely underestimated because unpaired alpha chains were not captured. Consistent with antigen-driven expansion, pairs of tumor regions showed higher repertoire overlap (mean around 36%) than either tumor-adjacent pairs (about 17%) or tumor-blood pairs (roughly 14%).

Total RNA and DNA were co-extracted without cell sorting from approximately 20-30 mg of bulk tissue using the AllPrep DNA/RNA mini kit. Between late 2015 and early 2016, 4 or 5 patients in China with histopathologically diagnosed primary liver carcinoma had their tumors surgically resected. At the time of sampling, the patients had chronic HBV infection and had not received any treatment. Each tumor was sampled at five spatially separated regions: the superior, inferior, left-lateral and right-lateral poles and the tumor centre. Histology showed that every tumor sample contained more than 75% viable tumor cells. Fresh tumor and adjacent tissue pieces were bisected; one half was stored in RNAlater at -80°C, the other sent for histology. Including cysteine and phenylalanine, the CDR3 has 16 amino acids. The only DNA kept is the CDR3, 48 bases in frame from the first base. Trimming takes 0 bases from V and 11 bases from J, and the germline ends sit 22 bases apart. According to the germline V gene, CDR1 reads SGHAT and CDR2 reads FQNNGV.

A constant-region primer and ProtoScript II reverse transcriptase were used to reverse-transcribe TCRbeta-specific cDNA from roughly 0.5 ug total RNA. The TCRbeta libraries were prepared through three rounds of nested multiplex PCR following a slightly modified ARM-PCR procedure. Each of the first two PCR rounds ran for roughly 9 cycles using multiplex TRBV1-TRBV30 forward primers together with a Cbeta reverse primer. Sample barcodes and Illumina adapters were attached in a final 25-cycle PCR using Deep VentR polymerase. Before sequencing, amplicons of 200-500 bp were gel-purified using a QIAquick gel extraction kit. An Illumina HiSeq 2500 was used to sequence the TCRbeta amplicons, generating 250-bp paired-end reads. In the source study's methods: Reads were quality-trimmed with Trimmomatic v0.33, and paired reads were merged with FLASH v1.2.11 to recover full CDR3 sequences. MiGEC v1.2.1b assigned V, D and J germline segments to the rearranged TCRbeta sequences. Clonotype statistics and Shannon-Wiener diversity indices were calculated with VDJtools v1.0.0. Except for diversity analysis, only each sample's 250 most abundant clonotypes were used in subsequent analyses to reduce sampling bias. Clones were called with MiXCR by TCRdb after fastp trimmed the public reads at Q25, and only in-frame beta chains were retained. A single entry per CDR3 protein holds the most common genes and DNA from its merged rows. These V and J calls rely on TCRdb rather than the paper's analysis. This sample comprises more than 95,000 distinct CDR3 sequences, around 80% of them detected only once. More than 15% of the sample belongs to the ten largest clones.

The sample taken for sequencing was liver tumor tissue from sampling region 3. In light of the paper, this sample's cell subset or site label describes: tumor region T3, left-lateral pole. The sequence came from a man aged 35 to 55 with primary liver carcinoma and hepatitis B virus infection. The rearrangement combines TRBV11-2 with TRBJ1-2, with an unclear D gene assignment. The nucleotide sequence reads TGTGCCAGCAGCTTAGATTCGGTAGCCTATTCTCGAAATTACACCTTC. Its translation is CASSLDSVAYSRNYTF. With the portions outside the CDR3 filled from the reference TRBV11-2 and TRBJ1-2 genes, the complete variable region becomes EAGVAQSPRYKIIEKRQSVAFWCNPISGHATLYWYQQILGQGPKLLIQFQNNGVVDDSQLPKDRFSAERLKGVDSTLKIQPAKLEDSAVYLCASSLDSVAYSRNYTFGSGTRLTVV.